The present T cell receptor beta chain was sequenced within a study of cytomegalovirus exposure and HLA in healthy donors. With 1 base removed from V and 4 bases from J, the gap between germline ends came to 13 bases. Germline CDR1 SEHNR, CDR2 FQNEAQ (reference sequence). The CDR3 totals 15 residues. The PCR made use of 60 Vbeta and 13 Jbeta primers. TCRdb keeps only in-frame clones here, not all; method: immunoSEQ multiplex PCR. The sample comprises some 190,000 clones, roughly 10% of which are singletons, and 1% to 1.5% rests with the top ten. The specimen was PBMCs. This sequence originates from a woman in her twenties or thirties in good health and CMV-seropositive. The rearrangement uses TRBV7-9 and TRBJ2-5, with D perhaps TRBD1 (7 bases). CDR3 DNA: TGTGCCAGCAGCTTAGGTCAGGGGGGCGGAGAGACCCAGTACTTC. This encodes CASSLGQGGGETQYF.